The 10 T cell receptor beta chains below come from one sample, sequenced in a study of cytomegalovirus exposure and HLA in healthy donors (dated by TCRdb to about 2017). Libraries were built with the immunoSEQ multiplex PCR assay. For the multiplex PCR, a mixture combining 60 forward primers for TCR Vbeta segments and 13 reverse primers for TCR Jbeta segments was used. Imported from immuneACCESS, the table was reduced by TCRdb to in-frame sequences with V and J called. These copies leave out some clones; in studies compared against another copy, an unresolved V gene accounts for under half, and the cause of the remainder is not known. The sample table lists around 140,000 clones, just over 65% of them with a count of one. Under 7.5% of the sample comes from the top ten. The source material was PBMCs. All receptors come from a woman in her fifties or sixties in good health and CMV-seronegative.

This clone appeared a few times. The gene calls are TRBV2 and TRBJ2-1, with TRBD2 identical over 10 bases. Per the germline V gene, CDR1 is SNHLY and CDR2 is FYNNEI. J lost 9 bases, V lost 6 bases, and 8 bases had no gene match. CDR3 length: 14 residues. CDR3 sequence: CASRTSGERGEQFF. CDR3 coding DNA: TGTGCCAGCAGAACTAGCGGGGAAAGGGGTGAGCAGTTCTTC. The entire variable domain, with the rest obtained from reference TRBV2 and TRBJ2-1, is as follows: EPEVTQTPSHQVTQMGQEVILRCVPISNHLYFYWYRQILGQKVEFLVSFYNNEISEKSEIFDDQFSVERPDGSNFTLKIRSTKLEDSAMYFCASRTSGERGEQFFGPGTRLTVL.

This chain connects TRBV28 to TRBJ2-7; 10 bases line up with TRBD2. The CDR3 is 12 amino acids. Germline lookup yields CDR1 MDHEN and CDR2 SYDVKM. V lost 5 bases to trimming and J lost 5 bases; unmatched junction nucleotides: 0. The CDR3 DNA is TGTGCCAGCAGTAGCGGGAGGGACGAGCAGTACTTC. It translates to CASSSGRDEQYF.

In its sample, this clone was seen once. This rearrangement joins TRBV4-3 to TRBJ2-1; TRBD1 aligns across 8 bases. Per the germline V gene, CDR1 is LGHNA and CDR2 is YSLEER. This CDR3 has 17 amino acids. V was pared by 0 bases and J by 5 bases, with 9 bases of the junction left unmatched. CDR3 coding DNA: TGCGCCAGCAGCCAAGACCGGGACCAGGGGGCCAACAATGAGCAGTTCTTC. It translates to CASSQDRDQGANNEQFF.

The chain carries TRBV5-1 and TRBJ2-7, with 7 positions matching TRBD2. V dropped 4 bases and J dropped 5; count of bases not matched to a gene: 12. Germline lookup yields CDR1 SGHRS and CDR2 YFSETQ. There are 15 residues in the CDR3. This CDR3 reads CASSLLGGVVDEQYF. The CDR3 DNA follows: TGCGCCAGCAGCCTTCTTGGGGGGGTGGTCGACGAGCAGTACTTC.

The chain links TRBV5-1 to TRBJ2-4; D may be TRBD1 (5 bases). The CDR3 totals 18 residues. The germline CDR1 and CDR2 sequences are SGHRS and YFSETQ. Deletions cut 4 bases from V and 1 base from J, with 21 bases between. The CDR3 loop is CASSTGQASLGAKNIQYF. The CDR3 DNA follows: TGCGCCAGCAGCACAGGACAAGCCTCTCTAGGGGCCAAAAACATTCAGTACTTC.

The chain is built from TRBV25-1 and TRBJ2-2; 8 bases line up with TRBD2. The CDR3 totals 14 residues. V lost 5 bases to trimming and J lost 4 bases; unmatched junction nucleotides: 3. The V gene's germline CDR1 is MGHDK and CDR2 SYGVNS. The CDR3 DNA follows: TGTGCCAGCAGTCGGACTAGCACCACCGGGGAGCTGTTTTTT. As protein: CASSRTSTTGELFF.

V is TRBV6-6 and J is TRBJ2-5, with a possible D match to TRBD2 (5 bases). The end of the DNA fits TRBJ2-7 better, so the J call may be wrong. Germline CDR1 MNHNY, CDR2 SVGAGI (reference sequence). The CDR3 is 14 amino acids. The CDR3 loop is CASSYIGKKDEQYF. CDR3 DNA sequence: TGTGCCAGCAGTTACATCGGGAAGAAGGACGAGCAGTACTTC.

The chain is built from TRBV19 and TRBJ1-5; D unclear. CDR1 is LNHDA and CDR2 is SQIVND in the germline V gene (reference sequence). V lost 6 bases, J lost 5 bases, and 14 bases lay in between. The CDR3 length is 14 residues. CDR3 sequence (DNA): TGTGCCAGTAGATCCGATCGAAGCCATCAGCCCCAGCATTTT. Protein product: CASRSDRSHQPQHF.

The chain uses TRBV6-5 and TRBJ2-1, with a tentative D call TRBD1 (5 bases). The CDR3 has 11 amino acids. Germline CDR1 and CDR2: MNHEY and SVGAGI. The ends were cut back, 7 bases at V and 10 bases at J, with 11 bases in the middle. CDR3 nucleotide sequence: TGTGCCAGCAAATGGGGCTTGGAGCAGTTCTTC. Translation gives CASKWGLEQFF.

The gene calls are TRBV9 and TRBJ1-1; 10 positions match TRBD1. From germline, CDR1 is SGDLS and CDR2 YYNGEE. This CDR3 is 14 amino acids long. The trim removed 0 bases at V and 9 bases at J, leaving 5 bases unmatched. CDR3 DNA: TGTGCCAGCAGCGTAGCTGGGACAGGGGCCAAAGCTTTCTTT. Amino acid sequence: CASSVAGTGAKAFF.